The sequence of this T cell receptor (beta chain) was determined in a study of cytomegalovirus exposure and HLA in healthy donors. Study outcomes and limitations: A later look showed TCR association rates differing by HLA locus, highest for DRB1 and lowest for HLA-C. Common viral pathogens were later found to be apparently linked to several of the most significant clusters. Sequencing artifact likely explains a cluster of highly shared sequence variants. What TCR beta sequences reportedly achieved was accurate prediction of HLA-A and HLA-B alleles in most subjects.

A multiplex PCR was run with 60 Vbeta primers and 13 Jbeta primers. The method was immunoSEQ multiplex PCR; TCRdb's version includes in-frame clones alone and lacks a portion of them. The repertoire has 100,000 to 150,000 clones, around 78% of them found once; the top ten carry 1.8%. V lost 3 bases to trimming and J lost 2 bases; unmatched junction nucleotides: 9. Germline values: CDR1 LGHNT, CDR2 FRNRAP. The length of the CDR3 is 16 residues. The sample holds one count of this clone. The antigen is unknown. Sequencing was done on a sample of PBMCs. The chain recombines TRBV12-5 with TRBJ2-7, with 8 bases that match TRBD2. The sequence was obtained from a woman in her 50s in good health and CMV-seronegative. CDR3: CASGLGIGGGAYEQYV. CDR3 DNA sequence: TGTGCTAGTGGTTTAGGTATCGGGGGGGGAGCCTACGAGCAGTACGTC.